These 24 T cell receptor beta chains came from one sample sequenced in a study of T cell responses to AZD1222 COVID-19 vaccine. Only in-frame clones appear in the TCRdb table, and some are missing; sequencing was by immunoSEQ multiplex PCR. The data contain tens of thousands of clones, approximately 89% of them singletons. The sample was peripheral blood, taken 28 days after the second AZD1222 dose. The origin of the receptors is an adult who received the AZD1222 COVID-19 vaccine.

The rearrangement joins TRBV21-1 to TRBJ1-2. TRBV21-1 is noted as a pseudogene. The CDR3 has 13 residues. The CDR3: CASPNRRGLSYTF. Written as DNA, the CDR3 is TGTGCCAGCCCCAACAGGAGGGGTTTAAGTTACACCTTC.

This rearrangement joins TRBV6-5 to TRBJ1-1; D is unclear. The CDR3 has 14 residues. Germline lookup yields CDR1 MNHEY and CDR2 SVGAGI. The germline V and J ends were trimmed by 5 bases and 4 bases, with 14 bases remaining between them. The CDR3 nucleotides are TGTGCCAGCAGTCCTCGAGGTAGGGCCACTGAAGCTTTCTTT. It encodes CASSPRGRATEAFF.

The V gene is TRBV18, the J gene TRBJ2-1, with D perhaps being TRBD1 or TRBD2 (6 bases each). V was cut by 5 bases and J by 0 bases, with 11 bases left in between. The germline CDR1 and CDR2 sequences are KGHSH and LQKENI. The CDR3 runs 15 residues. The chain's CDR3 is CASSKPGASYNEQFF. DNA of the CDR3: TGTGCCAGCTCAAAACCGGGGGCCTCCTACAATGAGCAGTTCTTC.

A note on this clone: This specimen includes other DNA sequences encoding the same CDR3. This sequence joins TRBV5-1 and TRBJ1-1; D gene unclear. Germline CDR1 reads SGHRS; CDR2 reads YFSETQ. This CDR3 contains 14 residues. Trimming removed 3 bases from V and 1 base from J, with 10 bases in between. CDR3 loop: CASSSSTGNTEAFF. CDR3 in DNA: TGCGCCAGCAGCTCCTCGACGGGGAACACTGAAGCTTTCTTT.

The CDR3 loop reads CASRKGQENSPLHF. DNA for the CDR3: TGTGCCAGCAGGAAAGGACAGGAAAATTCACCCCTCCACTTT. The chain recombines TRBV2 with TRBJ1-6, with TRBD1 matching over 7 bases. Germline V lookup: CDR1 SNHLY, CDR2 FYNNEI. With V trimmed by 6 bases and J by 7 bases, 6 bases remained unmatched. This CDR3 has 14 residues.

The CDR3 coding sequence is TGTGCCAGCAGCCGCGGGACATTAGAGACCCAGTACTTC. This gives the protein CASSRGTLETQYF. This chain joins TRBV7-9 and TRBJ2-5; D might be TRBD1 or TRBD2, each matching 6 bases. Trimming removed 5 bases from V and 4 bases from J, with 11 bases in between. CDR1 and CDR2 from the germline V gene are SEHNR and FQNEAQ (reference sequence). The CDR3 extends over 13 amino acids.

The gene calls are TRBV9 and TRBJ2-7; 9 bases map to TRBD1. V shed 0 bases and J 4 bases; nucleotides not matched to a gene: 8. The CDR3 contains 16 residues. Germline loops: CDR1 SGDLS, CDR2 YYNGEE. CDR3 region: CASSVGPRQGEYEQYF. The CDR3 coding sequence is TGTGCCAGCAGCGTAGGGCCCAGACAGGGGGAATACGAGCAGTACTTC.

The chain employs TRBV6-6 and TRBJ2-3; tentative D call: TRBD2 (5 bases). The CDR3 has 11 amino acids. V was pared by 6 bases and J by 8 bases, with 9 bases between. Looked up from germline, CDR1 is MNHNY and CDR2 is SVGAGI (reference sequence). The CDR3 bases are TGTGCCAGCAGGTACGAGGGTACGCAGTATTTT. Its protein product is CASRYEGTQYF.

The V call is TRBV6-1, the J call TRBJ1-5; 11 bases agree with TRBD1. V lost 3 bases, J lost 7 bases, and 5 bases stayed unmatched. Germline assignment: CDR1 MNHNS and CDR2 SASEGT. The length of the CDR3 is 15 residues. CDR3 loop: CASSDRGTGGQPQHF. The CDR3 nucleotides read TGTGCCAGCAGTGACCGCGGGACAGGGGGACAGCCCCAGCATTTT.

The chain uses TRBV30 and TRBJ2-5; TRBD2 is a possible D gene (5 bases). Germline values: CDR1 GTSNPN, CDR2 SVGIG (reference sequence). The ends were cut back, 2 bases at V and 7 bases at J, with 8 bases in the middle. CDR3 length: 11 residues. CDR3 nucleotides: TGTGCCTGGAGTAACGGAGGGACCCAGTACTTC. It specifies CAWSNGGTQYF.

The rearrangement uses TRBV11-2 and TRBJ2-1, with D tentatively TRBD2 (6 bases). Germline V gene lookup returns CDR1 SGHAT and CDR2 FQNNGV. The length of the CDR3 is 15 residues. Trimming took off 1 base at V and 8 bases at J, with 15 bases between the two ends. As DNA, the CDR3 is TGTGCCAGCAGCTTAGGTCTAGCGTGGAATTATGAGCAGTTCTTC. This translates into CASSLGLAWNYEQFF.

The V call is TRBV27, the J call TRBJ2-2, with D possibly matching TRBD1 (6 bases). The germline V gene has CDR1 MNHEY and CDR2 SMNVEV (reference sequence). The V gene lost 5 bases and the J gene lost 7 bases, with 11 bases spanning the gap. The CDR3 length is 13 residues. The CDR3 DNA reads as TGTGCCAGCAGTGATACAGGGTACGGGGAGCTGTTTTTT. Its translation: CASSDTGYGELFF.

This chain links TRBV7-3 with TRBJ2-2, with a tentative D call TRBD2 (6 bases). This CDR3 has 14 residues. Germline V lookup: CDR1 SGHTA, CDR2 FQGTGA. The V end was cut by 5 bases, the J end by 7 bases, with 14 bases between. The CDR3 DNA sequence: TGTGCCAGCAGCCCCCTAGCGCGCGGCGGGGAGCTGTTTTTT. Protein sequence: CASSPLARGGELFF.

CDR3: CAWTQGGQPQHF. CDR3 DNA sequence: TGTGCCTGGACTCAGGGGGGTCAGCCCCAGCATTTT. The chain joins TRBV30 to TRBJ1-5; 7 bases align to TRBD1. The V gene end was trimmed by 4 bases and the J gene end by 6 bases; junction bases not matched to a gene: 3. Germline-derived CDR1 and CDR2 are GTSNPN and SVGIG (reference sequence). The CDR3 is 12 residues long. The full variable domain, rest sourced from reference TRBV30 and TRBJ1-5, is SQTIHQWPATLVQPVGSPLSLECTVEGTSNPNLYWYRQAAGRGLQLLFYSVGIGQISSEVPQNLSASRPQDRQFILSSKKLLLSDSGFYLCAWTQGGQPQHFGDGTRLSIL.

The CDR3 DNA is TGTGCCAGCAGCTTAGGTGGCAGTTTCACAGATACGCAGTATTTT. Translating gives CASSLGGSFTDTQYF. This sequence joins TRBV7-9 and TRBJ2-3; the D is unclear. Germline CDR1 and CDR2: SEHNR and FQNEAQ (reference sequence). V gave up 1 base and J gave up 2 bases, with 10 bases separating them. The CDR3 has 15 residues.

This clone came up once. CDR3 protein: CASSQGPGPAYEQYF. The DNA for the CDR3 is TGCGCCAGCAGCCAAGGACCCGGACCTGCCTACGAGCAGTACTTC. V gene TRBV4-3 combines with J gene TRBJ2-7, with D uncertain. Germline CDR1 and CDR2: LGHNA and YSLEER. With 1 base removed from V and 2 bases from J, the gap between germline ends came to 12 bases. CDR3 length equals 15 residues.

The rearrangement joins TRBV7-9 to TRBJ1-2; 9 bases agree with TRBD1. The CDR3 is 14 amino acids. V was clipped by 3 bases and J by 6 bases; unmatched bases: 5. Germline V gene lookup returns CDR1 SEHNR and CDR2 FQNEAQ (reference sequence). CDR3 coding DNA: TGTGCCAGCAGCTTTGGGACAGGGAGTGATGGCTACACCTTC. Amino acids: CASSFGTGSDGYTF. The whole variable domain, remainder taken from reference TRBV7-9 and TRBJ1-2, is DTGVSQNPRHKITKRGQNVTFRCDPISEHNRLYWYRQTLGQGPEFLTYFQNEAQLEKSRLLSDRFSAERPKGSFSTLEIQRTEQGDSAMYLCASSFGTGSDGYTFGSGTRLTVV.

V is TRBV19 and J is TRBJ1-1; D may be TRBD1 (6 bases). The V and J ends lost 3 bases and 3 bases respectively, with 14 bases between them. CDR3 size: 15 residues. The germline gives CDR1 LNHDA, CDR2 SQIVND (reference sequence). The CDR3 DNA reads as TGTGCCAGTAGTATTTCAGGGGCCGGCGACACTGAAGCTTTCTTT. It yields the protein CASSISGAGDTEAFF.

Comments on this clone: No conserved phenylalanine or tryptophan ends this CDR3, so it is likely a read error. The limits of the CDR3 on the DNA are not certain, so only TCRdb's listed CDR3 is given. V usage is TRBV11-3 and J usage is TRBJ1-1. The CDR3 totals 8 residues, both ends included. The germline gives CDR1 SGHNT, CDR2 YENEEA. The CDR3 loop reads CASSRTWG.

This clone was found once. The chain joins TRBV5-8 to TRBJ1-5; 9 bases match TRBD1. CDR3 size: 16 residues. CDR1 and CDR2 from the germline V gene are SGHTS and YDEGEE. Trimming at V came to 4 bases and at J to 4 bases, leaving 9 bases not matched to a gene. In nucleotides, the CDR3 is TGTGCCAGCAGCCCCTGGGGACAGGGCGGGAATCAGCCCCAGCATTTT. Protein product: CASSPWGQGGNQPQHF.

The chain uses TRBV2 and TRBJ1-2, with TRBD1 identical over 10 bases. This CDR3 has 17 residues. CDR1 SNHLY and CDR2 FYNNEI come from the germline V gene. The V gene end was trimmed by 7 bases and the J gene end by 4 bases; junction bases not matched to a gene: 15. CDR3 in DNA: TGTGCCAGCACCGTGAGGGACAGGGGCCTGGTTGGCTATGGCTACACCTTC. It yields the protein CASTVRDRGLVGYGYTF.

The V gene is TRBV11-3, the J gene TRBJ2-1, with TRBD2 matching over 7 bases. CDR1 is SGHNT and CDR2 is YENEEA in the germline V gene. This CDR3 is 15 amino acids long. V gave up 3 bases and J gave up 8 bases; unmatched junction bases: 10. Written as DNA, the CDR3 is TGTGCCAGCAGCTTGGGACGGGGGGTTGCGTATGAGCAGTTCTTC. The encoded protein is CASSLGRGVAYEQFF. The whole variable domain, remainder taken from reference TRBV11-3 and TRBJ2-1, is EAGVVQSPRYKIIEKKQPVAFWCNPISGHNTLYWYLQNLGQGPELLIRYENEEAVDDSQLPKDRFSAERLKGVDSTLKIQPAELGDSAVYLCASSLGRGVAYEQFFGPGTRLTVL.

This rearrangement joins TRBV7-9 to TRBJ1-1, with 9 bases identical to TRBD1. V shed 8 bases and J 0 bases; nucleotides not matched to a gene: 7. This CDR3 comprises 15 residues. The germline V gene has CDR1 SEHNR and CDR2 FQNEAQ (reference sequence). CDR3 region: CASFTGGPMNTEAFF. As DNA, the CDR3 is TGTGCCAGCTTTACAGGGGGCCCAATGAACACTGAAGCTTTCTTT.

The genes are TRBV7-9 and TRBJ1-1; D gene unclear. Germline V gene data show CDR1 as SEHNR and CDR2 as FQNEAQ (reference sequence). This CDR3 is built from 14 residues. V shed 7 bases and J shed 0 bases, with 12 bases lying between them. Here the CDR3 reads CASTSPGMNTEAFF. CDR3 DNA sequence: TGTGCCAGCACCTCCCCGGGGATGAACACTGAAGCTTTCTTT.